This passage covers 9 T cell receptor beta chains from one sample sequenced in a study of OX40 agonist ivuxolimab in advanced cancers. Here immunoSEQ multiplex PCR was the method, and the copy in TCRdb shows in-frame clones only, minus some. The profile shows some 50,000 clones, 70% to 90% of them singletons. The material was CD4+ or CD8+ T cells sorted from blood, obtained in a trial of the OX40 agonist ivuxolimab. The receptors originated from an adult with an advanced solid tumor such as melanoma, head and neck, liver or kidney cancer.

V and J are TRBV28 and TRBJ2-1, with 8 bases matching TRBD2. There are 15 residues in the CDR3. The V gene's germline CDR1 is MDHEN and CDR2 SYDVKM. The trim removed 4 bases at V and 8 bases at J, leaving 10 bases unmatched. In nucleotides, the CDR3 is TGTGCCAGCAGTTCTCCGTGGGGCGGGAGGTATGAGCAGTTCTTC. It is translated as CASSSPWGGRYEQFF. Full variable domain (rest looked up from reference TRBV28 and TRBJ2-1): DVKVTQSSRYLVKRTGEKVFLECVQDMDHENMFWYRQDPGLGLRLIYFSYDVKMKEKGDIPEGYSVSREKKERFSLILESASTNQTSMYLCASSSPWGGRYEQFFGPGTRLTVL.

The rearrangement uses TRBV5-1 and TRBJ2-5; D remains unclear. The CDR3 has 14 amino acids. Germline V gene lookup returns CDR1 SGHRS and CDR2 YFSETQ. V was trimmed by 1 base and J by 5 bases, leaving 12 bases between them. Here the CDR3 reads CASSLSPPRETQYF. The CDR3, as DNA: TGCGCCAGCAGCTTGAGTCCTCCTCGGGAGACCCAGTACTTC.

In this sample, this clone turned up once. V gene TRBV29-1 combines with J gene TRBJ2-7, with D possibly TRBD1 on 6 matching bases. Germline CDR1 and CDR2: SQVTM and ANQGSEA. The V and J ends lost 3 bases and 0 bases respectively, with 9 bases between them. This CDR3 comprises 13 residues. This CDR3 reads CSVDGQSSYEQYF. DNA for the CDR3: TGCAGCGTTGATGGACAGAGCTCCTACGAGCAGTACTTC.

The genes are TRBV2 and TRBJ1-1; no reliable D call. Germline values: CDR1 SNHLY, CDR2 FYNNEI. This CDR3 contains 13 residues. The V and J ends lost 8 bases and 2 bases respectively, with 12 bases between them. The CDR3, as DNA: TGTGCCAGCCGCCTCCGGGTTAACACTGAAGCTTTCTTT. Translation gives CASRLRVNTEAFF. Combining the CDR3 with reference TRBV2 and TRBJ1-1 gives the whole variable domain EPEVTQTPSHQVTQMGQEVILRCVPISNHLYFYWYRQILGQKVEFLVSFYNNEISEKSEIFDDQFSVERPDGSNFTLKIRSTKLEDSAMYFCASRLRVNTEAFFGQGTRLTVV.

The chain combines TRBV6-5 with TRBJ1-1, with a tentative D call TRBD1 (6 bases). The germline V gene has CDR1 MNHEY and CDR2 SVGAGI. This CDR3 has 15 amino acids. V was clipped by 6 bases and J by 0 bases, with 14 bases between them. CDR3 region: CASRPLDSMNTEAFF. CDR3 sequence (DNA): TGTGCCAGCAGACCCCTGGACAGCATGAACACTGAAGCTTTCTTT.

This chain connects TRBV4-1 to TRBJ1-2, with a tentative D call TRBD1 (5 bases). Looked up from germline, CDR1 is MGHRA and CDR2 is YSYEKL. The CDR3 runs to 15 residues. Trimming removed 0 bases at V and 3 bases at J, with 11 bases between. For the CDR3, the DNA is TGCGCCAGCAGCCAAGAACGAGACAGCTACTATGGCTACACCTTC. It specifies CASSQERDSYYGYTF.

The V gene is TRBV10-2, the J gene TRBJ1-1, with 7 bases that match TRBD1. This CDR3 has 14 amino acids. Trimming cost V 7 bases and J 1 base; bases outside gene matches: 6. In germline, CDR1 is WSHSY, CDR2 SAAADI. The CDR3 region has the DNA TGCGCCAGCACCGGGGGACAGACGAACACTGAAGCTTTCTTT. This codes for CASTGGQTNTEAFF.

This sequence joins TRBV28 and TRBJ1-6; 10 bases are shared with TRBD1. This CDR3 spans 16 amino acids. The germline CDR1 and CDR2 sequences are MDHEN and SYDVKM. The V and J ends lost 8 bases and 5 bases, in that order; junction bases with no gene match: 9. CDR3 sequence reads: CASENTGQGNNSPLHF. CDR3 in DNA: TGTGCCAGCGAAAATACGGGACAGGGGAATAATTCACCCCTCCACTTT.

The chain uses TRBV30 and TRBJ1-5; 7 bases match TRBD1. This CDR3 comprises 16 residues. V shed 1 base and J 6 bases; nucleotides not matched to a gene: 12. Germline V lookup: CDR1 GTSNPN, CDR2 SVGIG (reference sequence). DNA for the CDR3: TGTGCCTGGAGTGAGCGGGGAAACAACAGGGGTCAGCCCCAGCATTTT. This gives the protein CAWSERGNNRGQPQHF.